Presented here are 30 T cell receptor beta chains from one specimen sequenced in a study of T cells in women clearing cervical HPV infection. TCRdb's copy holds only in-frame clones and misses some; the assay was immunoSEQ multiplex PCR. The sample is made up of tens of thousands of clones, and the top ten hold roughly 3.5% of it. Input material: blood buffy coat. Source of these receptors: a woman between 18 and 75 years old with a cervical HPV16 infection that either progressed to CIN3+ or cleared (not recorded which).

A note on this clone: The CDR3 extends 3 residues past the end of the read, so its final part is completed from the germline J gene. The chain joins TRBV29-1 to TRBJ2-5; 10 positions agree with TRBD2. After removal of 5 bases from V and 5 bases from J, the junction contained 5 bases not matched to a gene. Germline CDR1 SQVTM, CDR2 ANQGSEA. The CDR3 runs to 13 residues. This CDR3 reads CSVRLAGWETQYF. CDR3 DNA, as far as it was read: TGCAGCGTTAGACTAGCGGGTTGGGAGACC.

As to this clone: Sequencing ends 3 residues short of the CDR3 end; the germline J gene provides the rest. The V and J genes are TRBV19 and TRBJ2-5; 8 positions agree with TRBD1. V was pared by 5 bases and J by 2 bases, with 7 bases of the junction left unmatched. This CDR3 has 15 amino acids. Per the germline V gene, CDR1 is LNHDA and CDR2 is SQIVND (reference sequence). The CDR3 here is CASSDTGTGQETQYF. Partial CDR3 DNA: TGTGCCAGTAGTGACACCGGGACAGGACAAGAGACC.

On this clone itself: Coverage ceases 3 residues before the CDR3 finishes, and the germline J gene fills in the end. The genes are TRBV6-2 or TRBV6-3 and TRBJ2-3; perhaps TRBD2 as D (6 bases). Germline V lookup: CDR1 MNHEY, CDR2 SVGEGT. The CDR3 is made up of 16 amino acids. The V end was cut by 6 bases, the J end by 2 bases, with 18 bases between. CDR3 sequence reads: CASSYGRGLHTDTQYF. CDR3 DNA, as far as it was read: TGTGCCAGCAGCTATGGAAGGGGACTCCACACAGATACG.

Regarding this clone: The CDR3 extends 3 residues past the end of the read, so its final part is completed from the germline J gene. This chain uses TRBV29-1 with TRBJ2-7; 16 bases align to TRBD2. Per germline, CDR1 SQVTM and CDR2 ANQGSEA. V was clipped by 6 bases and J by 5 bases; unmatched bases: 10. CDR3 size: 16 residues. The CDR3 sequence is CSVTGTSGRALNEQYF. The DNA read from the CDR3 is TGCAGCGTCACCGGGACTAGCGGGAGGGCCTTGAACGAG.

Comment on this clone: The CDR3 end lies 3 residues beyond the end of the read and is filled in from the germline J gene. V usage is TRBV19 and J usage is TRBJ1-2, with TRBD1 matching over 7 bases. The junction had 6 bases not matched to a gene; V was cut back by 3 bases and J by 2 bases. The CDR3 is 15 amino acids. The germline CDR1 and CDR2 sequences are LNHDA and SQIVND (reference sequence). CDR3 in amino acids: CASSIGQERNYGYTF. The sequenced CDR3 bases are TGTGCCAGTAGTATCGGACAGGAGCGGAACTATGGC. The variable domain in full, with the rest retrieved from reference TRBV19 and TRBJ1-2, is DGGITQSPKYLFRKEGQNVTLSCEQNLNHDAMYWYRQDPGQGLRLIYYSQIVNDFQKGDIAEGYSVSREKKESFPLTVTSAQKNPTAFYLCASSIGQERNYGYTFGSGTRLTVV.

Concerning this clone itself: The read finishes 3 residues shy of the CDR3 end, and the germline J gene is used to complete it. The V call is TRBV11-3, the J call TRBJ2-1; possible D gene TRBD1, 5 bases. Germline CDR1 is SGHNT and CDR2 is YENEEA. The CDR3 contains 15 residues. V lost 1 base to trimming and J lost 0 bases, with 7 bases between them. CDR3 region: CASSLGRDSYNEQFF. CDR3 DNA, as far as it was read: TGTGCCAGCAGCTTAGGCAGGGACTCCTACAATGAG.

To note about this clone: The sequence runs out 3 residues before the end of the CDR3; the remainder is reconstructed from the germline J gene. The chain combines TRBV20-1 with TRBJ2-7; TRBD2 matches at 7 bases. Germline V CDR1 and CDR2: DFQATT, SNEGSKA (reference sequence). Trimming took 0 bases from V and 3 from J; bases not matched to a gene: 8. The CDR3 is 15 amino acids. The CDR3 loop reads CSARDWGGPSYEQYF. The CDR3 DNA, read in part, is TGCAGTGCTAGAGATTGGGGGGGACCTAGCTACGAG.

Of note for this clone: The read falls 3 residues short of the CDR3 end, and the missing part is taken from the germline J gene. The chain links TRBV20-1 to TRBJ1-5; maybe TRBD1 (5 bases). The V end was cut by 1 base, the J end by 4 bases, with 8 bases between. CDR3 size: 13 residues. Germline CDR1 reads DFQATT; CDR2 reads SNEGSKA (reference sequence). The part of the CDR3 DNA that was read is TGCAGTGCTAGAGGGTCAGGGAATCAGCCC. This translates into CSARGSGNQP. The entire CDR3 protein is CSARGSGNQPQHF.

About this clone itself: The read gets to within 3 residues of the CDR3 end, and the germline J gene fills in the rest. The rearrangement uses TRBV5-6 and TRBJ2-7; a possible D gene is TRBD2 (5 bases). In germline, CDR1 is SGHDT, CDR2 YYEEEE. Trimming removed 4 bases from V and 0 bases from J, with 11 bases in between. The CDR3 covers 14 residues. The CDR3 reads CASSAGLPSYEQYF. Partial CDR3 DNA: TGTGCCAGCAGCGCTGGACTCCCCTCCTACGAG.

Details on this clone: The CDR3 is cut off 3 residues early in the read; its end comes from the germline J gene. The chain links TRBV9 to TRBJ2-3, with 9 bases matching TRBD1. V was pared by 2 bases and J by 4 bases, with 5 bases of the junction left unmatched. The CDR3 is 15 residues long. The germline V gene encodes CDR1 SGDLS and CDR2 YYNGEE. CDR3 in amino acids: CASSVRQGESDTQYF. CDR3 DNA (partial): TGTGCCAGCAGCGTTAGACAGGGGGAATCAGATACG. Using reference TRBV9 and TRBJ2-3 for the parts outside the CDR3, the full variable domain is DSGVTQTPKHLITATGQRVTLRCSPRSGDLSVYWYQQSLDQGLQFLIQYYNGEERAKGNILERFSAQQFPDLHSELNLSSLELGDSALYFCASSVRQGESDTQYFGPGTRLTVL.

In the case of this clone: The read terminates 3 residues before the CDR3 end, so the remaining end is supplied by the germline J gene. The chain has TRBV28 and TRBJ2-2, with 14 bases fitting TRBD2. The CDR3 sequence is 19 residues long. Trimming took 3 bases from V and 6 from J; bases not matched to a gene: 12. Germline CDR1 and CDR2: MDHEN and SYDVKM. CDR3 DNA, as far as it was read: TGTGCCAGCAGTTTCGAAACCGGGACTAGCGGGAGTTTTGCCGGGGAG. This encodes CASSFETGTSGSFAGE. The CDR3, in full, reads CASSFETGTSGSFAGELFF.

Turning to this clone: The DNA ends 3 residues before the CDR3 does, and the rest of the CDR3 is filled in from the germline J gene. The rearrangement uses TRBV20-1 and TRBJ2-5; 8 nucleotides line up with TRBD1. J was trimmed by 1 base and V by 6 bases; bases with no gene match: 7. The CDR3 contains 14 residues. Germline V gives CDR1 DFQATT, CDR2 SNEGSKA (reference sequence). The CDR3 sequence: CSATGQGGQETQYF. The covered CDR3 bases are TGCAGTGCAACTGGACAGGGTGGCCAAGAGACC.

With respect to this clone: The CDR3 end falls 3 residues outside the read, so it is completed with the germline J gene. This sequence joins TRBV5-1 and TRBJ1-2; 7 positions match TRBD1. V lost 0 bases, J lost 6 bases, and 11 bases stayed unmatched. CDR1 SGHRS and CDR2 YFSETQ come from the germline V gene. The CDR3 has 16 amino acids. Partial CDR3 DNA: TGCGCCAGCAGCTTGGATCTTAAGAAGACAGGGAATGGC. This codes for CASSLDLKKTGNG. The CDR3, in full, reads CASSLDLKKTGNGYTF. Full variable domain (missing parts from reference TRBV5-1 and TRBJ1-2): KAGVTQTPRYLIKTRGQQVTLSCSPISGHRSVSWYQQTPGQGLQFLFEYFSETQRNKGNFPGRFSGRQFSNSRSEMNVSTLELGDSALYLCASSLDLKKTGNGYTFGSGTRLTVV.

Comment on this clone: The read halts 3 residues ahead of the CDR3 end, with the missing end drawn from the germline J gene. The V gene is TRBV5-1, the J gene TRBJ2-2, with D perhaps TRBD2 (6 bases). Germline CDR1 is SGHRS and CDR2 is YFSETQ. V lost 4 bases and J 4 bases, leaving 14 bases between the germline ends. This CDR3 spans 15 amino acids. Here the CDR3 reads CASSPQEGATGELFF. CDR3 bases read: TGCGCCAGCAGCCCGCAGGAGGGCGCCACCGGGGAG.

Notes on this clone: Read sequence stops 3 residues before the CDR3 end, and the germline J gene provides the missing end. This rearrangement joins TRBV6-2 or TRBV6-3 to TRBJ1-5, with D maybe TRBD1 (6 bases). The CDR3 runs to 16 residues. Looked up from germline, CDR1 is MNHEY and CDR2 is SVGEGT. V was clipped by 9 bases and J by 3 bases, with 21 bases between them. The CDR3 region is CASWWGPDSFNQPQHF. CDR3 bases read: TGTGCCAGTTGGTGGGGGCCGGACAGTTTCAATCAGCCC.

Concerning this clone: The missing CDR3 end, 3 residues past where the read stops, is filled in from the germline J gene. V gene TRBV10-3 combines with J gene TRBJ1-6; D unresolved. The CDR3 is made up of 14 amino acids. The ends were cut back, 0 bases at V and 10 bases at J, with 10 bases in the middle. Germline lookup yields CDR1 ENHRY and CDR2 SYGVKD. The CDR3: CAISESGIGSPLHF. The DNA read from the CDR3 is TGTGCCATCAGTGAGTCAGGAATCGGGTCACCC.

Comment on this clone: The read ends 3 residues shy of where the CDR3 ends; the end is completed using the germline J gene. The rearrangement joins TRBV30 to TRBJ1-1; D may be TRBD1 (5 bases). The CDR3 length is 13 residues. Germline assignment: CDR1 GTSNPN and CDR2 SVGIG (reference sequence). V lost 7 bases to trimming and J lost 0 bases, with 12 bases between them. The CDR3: CAYNRGMNTEAFF. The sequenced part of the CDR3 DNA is TGTGCCTACAATAGGGGCATGAACACTGAA.

CDR3 sequence reads: CASSSSGGHNYGYTF. The sequenced CDR3 bases are TGTGCCAGTAGTTCTTCGGGGGGGCATAACTATGGC. V and J are TRBV19 and TRBJ1-2; TRBD1 might be the D (6 bases). With the read ending 3 residues before the CDR3 end, the germline J gene is used to fill in that end. CDR1 and CDR2 from the germline V gene are LNHDA and SQIVND (reference sequence). Trimming removed 5 bases from V and 1 base from J, with 14 bases in between. The CDR3 totals 15 residues.

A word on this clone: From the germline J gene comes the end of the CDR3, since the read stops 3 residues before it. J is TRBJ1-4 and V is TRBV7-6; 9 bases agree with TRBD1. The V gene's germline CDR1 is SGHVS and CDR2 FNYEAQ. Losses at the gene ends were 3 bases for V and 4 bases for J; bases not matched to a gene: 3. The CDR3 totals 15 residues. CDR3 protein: CASSLDRGYNEKLFF. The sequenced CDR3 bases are TGTGCCAGCAGCTTGGACAGGGGCTATAATGAAAAA.

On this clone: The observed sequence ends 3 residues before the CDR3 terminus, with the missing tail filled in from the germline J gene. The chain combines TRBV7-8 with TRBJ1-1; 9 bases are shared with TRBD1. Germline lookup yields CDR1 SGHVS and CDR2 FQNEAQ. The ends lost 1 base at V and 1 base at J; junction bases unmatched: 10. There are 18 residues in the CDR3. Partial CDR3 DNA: TGTGCCAGCAGCTTAGGGAATATGGGACAGGGTAGGAACACTGAA. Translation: CASSLGNMGQGRNTE. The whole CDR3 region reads CASSLGNMGQGRNTEAFF. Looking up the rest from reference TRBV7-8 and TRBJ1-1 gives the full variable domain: GAGVSQSPRYKVAKRGQDVALRCDPISGHVSLFWYQQALGQGPEFLTYFQNEAQLDKSGLPSDRFFAERPEGSVSTLKIQRTQQEDSAVYLCASSLGNMGQGRNTEAFFGQGTRLTVV.

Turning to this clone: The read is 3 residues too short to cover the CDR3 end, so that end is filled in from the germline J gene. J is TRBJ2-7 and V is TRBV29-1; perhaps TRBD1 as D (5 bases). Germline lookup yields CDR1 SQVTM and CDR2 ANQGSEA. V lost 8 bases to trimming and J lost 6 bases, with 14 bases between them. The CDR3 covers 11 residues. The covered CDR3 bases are TGCAGCTCGTATGGGGCGCTCGAG. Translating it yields CSSYGALE. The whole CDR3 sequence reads CSSYGALEQYF.

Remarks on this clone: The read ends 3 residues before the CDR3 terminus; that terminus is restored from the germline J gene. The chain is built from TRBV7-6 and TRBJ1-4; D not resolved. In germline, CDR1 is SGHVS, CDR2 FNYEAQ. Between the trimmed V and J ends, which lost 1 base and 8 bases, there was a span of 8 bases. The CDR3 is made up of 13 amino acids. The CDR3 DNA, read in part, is TGTGCCAGCAGCTTAGAGTTTCGGGAAAAA. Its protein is CASSLEFREK. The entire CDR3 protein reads CASSLEFREKLFF.

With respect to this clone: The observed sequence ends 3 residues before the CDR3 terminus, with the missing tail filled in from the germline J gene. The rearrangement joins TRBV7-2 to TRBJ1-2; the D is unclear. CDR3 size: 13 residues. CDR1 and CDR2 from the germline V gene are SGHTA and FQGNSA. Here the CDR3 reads CASSNREQRGYTF. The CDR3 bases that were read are TGTGCCAGCAGCAACCGGGAGCAGCGGGGC.

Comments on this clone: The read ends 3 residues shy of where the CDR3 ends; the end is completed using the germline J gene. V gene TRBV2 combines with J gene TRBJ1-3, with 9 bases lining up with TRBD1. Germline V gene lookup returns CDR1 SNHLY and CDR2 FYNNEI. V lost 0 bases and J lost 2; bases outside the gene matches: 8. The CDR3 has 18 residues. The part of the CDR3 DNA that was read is TGTGCCAGCAGTGAAGCGGGACCGGACAGGGGACCTGGAAACACC. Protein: CASSEAGPDRGPGNT. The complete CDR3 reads CASSEAGPDRGPGNTIYF.

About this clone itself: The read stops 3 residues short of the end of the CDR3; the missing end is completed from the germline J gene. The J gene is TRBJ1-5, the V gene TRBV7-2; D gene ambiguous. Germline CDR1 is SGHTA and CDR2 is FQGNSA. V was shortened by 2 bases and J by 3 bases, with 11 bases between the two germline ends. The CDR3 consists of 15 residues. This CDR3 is CASSLSAQPNQPQHF. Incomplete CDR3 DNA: TGTGCCAGCAGCTTATCAGCACAGCCCAATCAGCCC.

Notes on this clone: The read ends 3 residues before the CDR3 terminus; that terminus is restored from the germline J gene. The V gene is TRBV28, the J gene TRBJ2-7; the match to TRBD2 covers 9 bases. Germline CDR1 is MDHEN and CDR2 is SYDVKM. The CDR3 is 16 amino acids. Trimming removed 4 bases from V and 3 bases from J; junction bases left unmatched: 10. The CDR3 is CASSSFRASGDYEQYF. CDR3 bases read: TGTGCCAGCAGTTCCTTTCGAGCTAGCGGGGACTACGAG.

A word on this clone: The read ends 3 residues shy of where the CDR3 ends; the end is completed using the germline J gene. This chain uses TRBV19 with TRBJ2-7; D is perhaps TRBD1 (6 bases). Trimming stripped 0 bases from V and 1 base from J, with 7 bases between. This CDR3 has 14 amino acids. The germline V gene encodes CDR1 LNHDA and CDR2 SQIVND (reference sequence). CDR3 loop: CASSIDQGSYEQYF. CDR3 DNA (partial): TGTGCCAGTAGTATAGATCAGGGGTCCTACGAG.

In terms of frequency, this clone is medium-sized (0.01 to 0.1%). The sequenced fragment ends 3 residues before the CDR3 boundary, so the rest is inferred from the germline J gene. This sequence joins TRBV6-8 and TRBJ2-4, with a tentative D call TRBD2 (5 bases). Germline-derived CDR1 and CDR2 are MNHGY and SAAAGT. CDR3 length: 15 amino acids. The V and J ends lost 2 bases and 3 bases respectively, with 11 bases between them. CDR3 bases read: TGTGCCAGCAGTTACACTAGTAATGTCAAAAACATT. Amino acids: CASSYTSNVKNI. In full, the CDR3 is CASSYTSNVKNIQYF.

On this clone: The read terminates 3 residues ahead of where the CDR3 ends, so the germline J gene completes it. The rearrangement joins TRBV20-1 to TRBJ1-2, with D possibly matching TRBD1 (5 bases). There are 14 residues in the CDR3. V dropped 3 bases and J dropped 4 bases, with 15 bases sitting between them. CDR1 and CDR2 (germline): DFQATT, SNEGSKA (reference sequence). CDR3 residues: CSARGGGASYGYTF. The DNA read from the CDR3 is TGCAGTGCTAGGGGGGGAGGGGCCAGCTATGGC.

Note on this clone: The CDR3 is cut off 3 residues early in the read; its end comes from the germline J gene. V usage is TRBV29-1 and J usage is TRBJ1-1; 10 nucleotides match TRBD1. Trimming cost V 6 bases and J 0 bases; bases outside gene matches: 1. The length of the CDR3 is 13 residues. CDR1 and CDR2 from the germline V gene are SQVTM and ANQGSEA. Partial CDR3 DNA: TGCAGCGTAGACAGGGGGCTGAACACTGAA. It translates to CSVDRGLNTE. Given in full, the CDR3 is CSVDRGLNTEAFF.